The sequence of this TCR beta chain was determined in a study of CD8 T cells in Susac syndrome. The authors reverse transcribed roughly 0.5 to 1 ug RNA with random hexamers. From the immunoSEQ multiplex PCR reads, TCRdb called clonotypes with MiXCR, one entry per CDR3 protein. The table includes about 130,000 distinct CDR3 sequences, roughly 80% detected once. CDR3 length equals 18 residues. V shed 5 bases and J 5 bases; nucleotides not matched to a gene: 12. Germline assignment: CDR1 SGHTA and CDR2 FQGNSA. The chain has TRBV7-2 and TRBJ2-3, with 14 bases aligning to TRBD2. The receptor comes from a human donor with multiple sclerosis. Specimen: CD8+ T cells from PBMCs. The CDR3: CASSEHPGLAGEGDTQYF. CDR3 nucleotides: TGTGCCAGCAGCGAACACCCGGGACTAGCGGGGGAGGGAGATACGCAGTATTTT. Full variable domain (missing parts from reference TRBV7-2 and TRBJ2-3): GAGVSQSPSNKVTEKGKDVELRCDPISGHTALYWYRQSLGQGLEFLIYFQGNSAPDKSGLPSDRFSAERTGGSVSTLTIQRTQQEDSAVYLCASSEHPGLAGEGDTQYFGPGTRLTVL.